A selection of T cell receptor beta chains follows, all from one sample in a study of T cell responses to AZD1222 COVID-19 vaccine. Clones were sequenced by immunoSEQ multiplex PCR, and TCRdb holds only the in-frame ones, with some missing. The data hold around 85,000 clones, with 80% to 90% observed a single time. Sequencing was performed on peripheral blood, taken on day 0 of AZD1222 vaccination. The receptor set was obtained from an adult in good health. The CDR3 runs from the conserved cysteine through the conserved F or W. A D gene is named only where the DNA matches it firmly. Expanded clones are given a class, and other clones once, few, many or no size at all.

>-|TRBJ1-2|-|TRBV29-1
CSVEAGAIRGYTF
TGCAGCGTTGAGGCAGGGGCCATACGCGGCTACACCTTC
>-|TRBJ2-1|TRBD1|TRBV7-9
CASSPTGGYGEQFF
TGTGCCAGCAGCCCGACAGGGGGCTATGGGGAGCAGTTCTTC
>-|TRBJ2-7|-|TRBV21-1
CASSKVPHYEQYF
TGTGCCAGCAGCAAAGTCCCCCACTACGAGCAGTACTTC
>once|TRBJ2-2|TRBD2|TRBV7-9
CASSFGLVVRELFF
TGTGCCAGCAGCTTTGGACTAGTAGTGCGGGAGCTGTTTTTT
>-|TRBJ2-2|-|TRBV3-1/TRBV3-2
CASSQSVSGELFF
TGTGCCAGCAGCCAGTCAGTGTCCGGGGAGCTGTTTTTT
>-|TRBJ2-7|TRBD1|TRBV6-5
CASSYAYRGNYEQYF
TGTGCCAGCAGTTACGCATACAGGGGTAACTACGAGCAGTACTTC
>-|TRBJ2-6|TRBD1|TRBV10-3
CAISAGGLSGANVLTF
TGTGCCATCAGCGCAGGGGGCTTGTCTGGGGCCAACGTCCTGACTTTC
>-|TRBJ2-7|TRBD1|TRBV2
CASSHPLDRASYEQYF
TGTGCCAGCAGTCACCCTCTGGACAGGGCATCCTACGAGCAGTACTTC
>-|TRBJ1-1|-|TRBV12-3/TRBV12-4
CASSFVMNTEAFF
TGTGCCAGCAGTTTCGTGATGAACACTGAAGCTTTCTTT
>-|TRBJ2-7|TRBD1|TRBV18
CASSPGTGNSEQYF
TGTGCCAGCTCACCCGGGACAGGGAATTCCGAGCAGTACTTC
>-|TRBJ2-2|-|TRBV5-1
CASSLGTSNTGELFF
TGCGCCAGCAGCTTGGGGACTTCGAACACCGGGGAGCTGTTTTTT